These 2 T cell receptor beta chains share one sample of origin, sequenced in a study of cytomegalovirus exposure and HLA in healthy donors. Use of 60 Vbeta and 13 Jbeta primers characterized the PCR. This table comes from immunoSEQ multiplex PCR, and its TCRdb copy is limited to in-frame clones, with some not included. This table has about 190,000 clones, roughly 77% appearing once. Sequencing was performed on PBMCs. These receptor sequences come from a woman aged 50 to 60 in good health and CMV-seronegative.

This sequence joins TRBV7-2 and TRBJ2-6; D is perhaps TRBD1 (5 bases). CDR1 and CDR2 from the germline V gene are SGHTA and FQGNSA. The V and J ends lost 5 bases and 1 base respectively, with 9 bases between them. The CDR3 totals 15 residues. CDR3 loop: CASSRSGSGANVLTF. The CDR3 nucleotides are TGTGCCAGCAGCCGATCAGGGTCTGGGGCCAACGTCCTGACTTTC.

This clone was counted between two and nine times. The J gene is TRBJ2-5, the V gene TRBV28, with 10 bases that match TRBD2. CDR3 size: 17 residues. Germline V gives CDR1 MDHEN, CDR2 SYDVKM. V lost 3 bases, J lost 2 bases, and 9 bases stayed unmatched. The CDR3 DNA follows: TGTGCCAGCAGTTTTTCAGGGACTAGCGCTCATCAAGAGACCCAGTACTTC. It yields the protein CASSFSGTSAHQETQYF.